Sequencing of this T cell receptor beta chain was carried out in a study of vaccination effects on CD4 cells after COVID-19. Across the whole study: Post-vaccine sample collection fell at a median of 72 days after the second dose.

Study conclusions and caveats: Whether induced by infection or by vaccine, clones showed marked clonal contraction late after vaccination. Convalescents showed post-vaccine spike-reactive clones that were mainly new vaccine-induced clones.

Details on this clone: Its specificity is not known.

CD4+ T cells specific for antigen were expanded with viral peptide pools by the ViraFEST assay before sequencing. Scientists isolated CD4+ T cells after an approximately 10-day culture period ended. This person's SARS-CoV-2 infection, confirmed by PCR, occurred between March and December 2020. Two-dose BNT162b2 or mRNA-1273 vaccination was given to participants. The CDR3 runs 15 residues. Germline V lookup: CDR1 SGHNT, CDR2 YYREEE (reference sequence). With V trimmed by 3 bases and J by 3 bases, 8 bases remained unmatched. The table came from immunoSEQ multiplex PCR; TCRdb's copy has only in-frame clones and leaves some out. The sample has approximately 15,000 clones; 60% to 85% are singletons.

The J gene is TRBJ2-5, the V gene TRBV5-4; 7 positions agree with TRBD1. The sequence derives from a human donor who had a prior SARS-CoV-2 infection. The sample here was CD4+ T cells from PBMCs cultured with HCoV-NL63 spike peptides, taken after COVID-19 vaccination. In DNA, the CDR3 is TGTGCCAGCAGCTCCTTTGGGACAGATGAAGAGACCCAGTACTTC. Its translation: CASSSFGTDEETQYF.